A selection of T cell receptor beta chains follows, all from one sample in a study of CD8+CD57+ T cells in acquired aplastic anemia. TCRdb re-called the reads through MiXCR, storing one row per CDR3 protein. The repertoire holds about 100,000 distinct CDR3 sequences, with around 49% as singletons. The sequenced sample was sorted CD4+, CD8+, or CD8+CD57+ T cells (not recorded which) from PBMCs. These receptors all come from a human donor in good health, serving as a control. CDR3s include the opening cysteine and the closing phenylalanine or tryptophan.

v_gene	j_gene	CDR3aa
TRBV14	TRBJ2-7	CASSQEGLEQYF
TRBV2	TRBJ1-6	CASSESPINSPLHF
TRBV6-5	TRBJ1-2	CASSYSKGFGYTF
TRBV7-3	TRBJ2-3	CASSSPGLAASTDTQYF
TRBV4-3	TRBJ2-7	CASSQDRRGSFYEQYF
TRBV9	TRBJ2-3	CASSAGQGRGALRYF
TRBV15	TRBJ2-2	CATSREGVVDTGELFF
TRBV7-8	TRBJ1-1	CASSSPTGDTEAFF
TRBV7-2	TRBJ1-1	CASSPGQNTEAFF
TRBV4-3	TRBJ1-5	CASSHDTGKNQPQHF
TRBV12-3/TRBV12-4	TRBJ2-7	CASGGSGGYEQYF
TRBV25-1	TRBJ2-7	CASSAPRGPLSYEQYF
TRBV10-3	TRBJ2-5	CATAGTSETQYF
TRBV29-1	TRBJ2-5	CSVYAAGWSETQYF
TRBV7-6	TRBJ1-6	CASSLGPSQGVVGSPLHF
TRBV11-1	TRBJ2-1	CASSLAQNNNEQFF
TRBV10-2	TRBJ2-7	CASSEVGGGSSYEQYF
TRBV4-3	TRBJ2-7	CASSQAPGQANYEQYF
TRBV11-2	TRBJ1-2	CASSLSGHRNYGYTF
TRBV19	TRBJ1-1	CASSNREVFF
TRBV25-1	TRBJ1-2	CASSEPGQAFFGYTF
TRBV4-3	TRBJ1-4	CAGSQGTGNEKLFF
TRBV24-1	TRBJ2-3	CATSDWTDTQYF
TRBV6-2/TRBV6-3	TRBJ2-1	CASSYGSGGHYEQFF
TRBV7-3	TRBJ2-2	CASSLLDKNTGELFF
TRBV29-1	TRBJ2-5	CSVEVAEGQETQYF
TRBV9	TRBJ2-1	CASRGRHEQFF
TRBV7-3	TRBJ2-3	CASRYPGTDEQYF
TRBV25-1	TRBJ2-7	CASSGGGRGLEQYF
TRBV20-1	TRBJ2-5	CSAVPMGMETQYF
TRBV4-1	TRBJ1-4	CASSQGPAGTGYEKLFF
TRBV25-1	TRBJ2-3	CASSAWSVQAGFDTQYF
TRBV20-1	TRBJ2-1	CSARDLVVSGGPDEQFF
TRBV4-3	TRBJ1-2	CASSLAALMDPYGYTF
TRBV24-1	TRBJ2-5	CALPGQRETQYF
TRBV4-1	TRBJ2-3	CASSQESSRLAGSTDTQYF
TRBV11-2	TRBJ2-6	CASSPRRTGVSSEANVLTF
TRBV20-1	TRBJ1-2	CSAREFDSGTNGYTF
TRBV2	TRBJ2-7	CASRAPGYEQYF
TRBV5-1	TRBJ1-3	CASSLMLSSRDSGNTIYF
TRBV20-1	TRBJ2-1	CSASGGGGQTNEQFF
TRBV25-1	TRBJ1-2	CASSGGGGSYTF
TRBV20-1	TRBJ2-1	CSATGGEDEQFF
TRBV5-5	TRBJ2-7	CASSLGLKAGEQYF